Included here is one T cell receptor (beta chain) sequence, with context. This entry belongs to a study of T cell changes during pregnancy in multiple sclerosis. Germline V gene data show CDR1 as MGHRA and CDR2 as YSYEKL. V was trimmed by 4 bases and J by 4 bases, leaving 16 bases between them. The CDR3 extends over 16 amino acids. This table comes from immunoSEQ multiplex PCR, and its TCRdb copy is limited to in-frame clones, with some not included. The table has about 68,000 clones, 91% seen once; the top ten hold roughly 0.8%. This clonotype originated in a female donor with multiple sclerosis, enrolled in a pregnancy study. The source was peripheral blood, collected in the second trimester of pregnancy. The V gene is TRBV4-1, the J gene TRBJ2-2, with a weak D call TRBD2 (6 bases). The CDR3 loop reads CASSRSGGDPTGELFF. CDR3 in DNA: TGCGCCAGCAGCCGATCTGGCGGGGACCCCACCGGGGAGCTGTTTTTT.